This T cell receptor (beta chain) was observed in a study of blood T cell repertoires in COVID-19. Sequencing was performed with immunoSEQ multiplex PCR; in TCRdb, only in-frame clones are kept and a portion is missing. The sample has 490,000 or so clones, roughly nine tenths seen once; the top ten hold more than 7.5%. The length of the CDR3 is 15 residues. V gave up 5 bases and J gave up 0 bases, with 13 bases separating them. Germline CDR1 and CDR2: SGHNT and YENEEA. The chain has TRBV11-3 and TRBJ1-1, with no clear D. The TCR comes from a woman between 55 and 75 years old who had recovered from COVID-19. Sequencing used PBMCs or T cells enriched from blood (not recorded which). The CDR3 bases are TGTGCCAGCAGCCCGGGGAGCGCTTTGAACACTGAAGCTTTCTTT. This translates into CASSPGSALNTEAFF.